The rows below give T cell receptor beta chains drawn from one sample of a study of blood T cell repertoires in COVID-19. Sequenced by immunoSEQ multiplex PCR; TCRdb stores in-frame clones only, minus some. The repertoire holds roughly 40,000 clones, with 80% to 90% as singletons. The sample was peripheral blood. These receptors came from a human donor in a cohort sampled during active COVID-19. Each CDR3 is given with its conserved first and last residue. Each record gives: CDR3 length, V gene, D gene, J gene, CDR3 protein. D genes are given only for firm matches.

len: 16
v_gene: TRBV9
d_gene: TRBD2
j_gene: TRBJ2-1
CDR3aa: CASSVVGREAYNEQFF

len: 11
v_gene: TRBV18
d_gene: -
j_gene: TRBJ2-1
CDR3aa: CASSPLNEQFF

len: 15
v_gene: TRBV7-8
d_gene: TRBD2
j_gene: TRBJ2-5
CDR3aa: CASSLLAGAQETQYF

len: 16
v_gene: TRBV25-1
d_gene: -
j_gene: TRBJ2-7
CDR3aa: CASSESVPDLGYEQYF

len: 13
v_gene: TRBV19
d_gene: -
j_gene: TRBJ1-4
CDR3aa: CASSISGAEKLFF

len: 15
v_gene: TRBV27
d_gene: TRBD1
j_gene: TRBJ1-2
CDR3aa: CASSLSGQANYGYTF

len: 14
v_gene: TRBV27
d_gene: TRBD2
j_gene: TRBJ2-1
CDR3aa: CASRTSGRANEQFF

len: 16
v_gene: TRBV4-2
d_gene: TRBD2
j_gene: TRBJ2-7
CDR3aa: CASSRDYSGRDYEQYF

len: 14
v_gene: TRBV4-1
d_gene: TRBD1
j_gene: TRBJ2-5
CDR3aa: CASSQGTGQETQYF

len: 15
v_gene: TRBV11-2
d_gene: -
j_gene: TRBJ2-3
CDR3aa: CASSSLGQNTDTQYF

len: 12
v_gene: TRBV2
d_gene: -
j_gene: TRBJ2-5
CDR3aa: CACTGTPETQYF

len: 13
v_gene: TRBV30
d_gene: -
j_gene: TRBJ1-2
CDR3aa: CAWTGNANYGYTF

len: 17
v_gene: TRBV27
d_gene: TRBD1
j_gene: TRBJ2-7
CDR3aa: CASSGNPGTGSPWEQYF

len: 14
v_gene: TRBV5-1
d_gene: -
j_gene: TRBJ1-1
CDR3aa: CASRGQTSNTEAFF

len: 16
v_gene: TRBV20-1
d_gene: -
j_gene: TRBJ2-6
CDR3aa: CSASAGRVDGANVLTF

len: 12
v_gene: TRBV9
d_gene: TRBD1
j_gene: TRBJ2-1
CDR3aa: CASGTGNNEQFF

len: 16
v_gene: TRBV4-1
d_gene: -
j_gene: TRBJ1-1
CDR3aa: CASSQEFNRVSTEAFF

len: 14
v_gene: TRBV5-1
d_gene: TRBD1
j_gene: TRBJ2-7
CDR3aa: CASSLTGGVYEQYF

len: 16
v_gene: TRBV24-1
d_gene: -
j_gene: TRBJ2-7
CDR3aa: CATSDLHDGGTYEQYF

len: 15
v_gene: TRBV5-1
d_gene: TRBD1
j_gene: TRBJ1-4
CDR3aa: CASSLVGTGEEKLFF

len: 16
v_gene: TRBV2
d_gene: TRBD2
j_gene: TRBJ2-5
CDR3aa: CASSGRLAGVDETQYF

len: 14
v_gene: TRBV19
d_gene: TRBD1
j_gene: TRBJ2-7
CDR3aa: CASSIRQGDYEQYF

len: 12
v_gene: TRBV12-3/TRBV12-4
d_gene: -
j_gene: TRBJ2-5
CDR3aa: CASSLQGWTQYF

len: 15
v_gene: TRBV9
d_gene: -
j_gene: TRBJ2-3
CDR3aa: CASSVAGGATDTQYF

len: 15
v_gene: TRBV11-2
d_gene: TRBD1
j_gene: TRBJ2-7
CDR3aa: CASSLGRTGIYEQYF

len: 13
v_gene: TRBV19
d_gene: TRBD1
j_gene: TRBJ2-3
CDR3aa: CASSIDWGQDLYF

len: 16
v_gene: TRBV4-1
d_gene: TRBD1
j_gene: TRBJ2-5
CDR3aa: CASSARGQGPQETQYF

len: 15
v_gene: TRBV7-6
d_gene: TRBD2
j_gene: TRBJ2-2
CDR3aa: CASAGDLANTGELFF

len: 14
v_gene: TRBV19
d_gene: -
j_gene: TRBJ2-5
CDR3aa: CASSMGWRQETQYF

len: 15
v_gene: TRBV30
d_gene: TRBD1
j_gene: TRBJ1-3
CDR3aa: CAWSSGTVSGNTIYF

len: 13
v_gene: TRBV14
d_gene: -
j_gene: TRBJ2-7
CDR3aa: CASSRLGYYEQYF

len: 15
v_gene: TRBV19
d_gene: -
j_gene: TRBJ2-1
CDR3aa: CASTPFLSSYNEQFF

len: 18
v_gene: TRBV4-1
d_gene: TRBD2
j_gene: TRBJ2-7
CDR3aa: CASSRGGLAGASGYEQYF

len: 13
v_gene: TRBV7-8
d_gene: -
j_gene: TRBJ1-5
CDR3aa: CASSLSGNQPQHF

len: 15
v_gene: TRBV6-4
d_gene: TRBD2
j_gene: TRBJ2-1
CDR3aa: CASSLAGGTYNEQFF

len: 16
v_gene: TRBV23-1
d_gene: -
j_gene: TRBJ1-5
CDR3aa: CASSQPQKTVHQPQHF

len: 13
v_gene: TRBV7-2
d_gene: -
j_gene: TRBJ1-5
CDR3aa: CASSSTGGQPQHF

len: 17
v_gene: TRBV18
d_gene: TRBD2
j_gene: TRBJ2-2
CDR3aa: CASSPVAGAANTGELFF

len: 15
v_gene: TRBV2
d_gene: -
j_gene: TRBJ2-7
CDR3aa: CASRSGVTVGNEQYF

len: 15
v_gene: TRBV7-2
d_gene: -
j_gene: TRBJ2-1
CDR3aa: CASSVSGEAYNEQFF

len: 13
v_gene: TRBV5-1
d_gene: -
j_gene: TRBJ2-2
CDR3aa: CASSLDLTGELFF

len: 15
v_gene: TRBV5-1
d_gene: TRBD2
j_gene: TRBJ2-5
CDR3aa: CASTRLAGAGETQYF

len: 14
v_gene: TRBV6-5
d_gene: TRBD2
j_gene: TRBJ2-2
CDR3aa: CASRRGGDTGELFF

len: 13
v_gene: TRBV2
d_gene: TRBD2
j_gene: TRBJ2-7
CDR3aa: CASRTSGGWEQYF

len: 17
v_gene: TRBV7-2
d_gene: -
j_gene: TRBJ1-6
CDR3aa: CASSSTPVSSYNSPLHF

len: 15
v_gene: TRBV5-8
d_gene: -
j_gene: TRBJ1-4
CDR3aa: CASTSPGALGEKLFF

len: 12
v_gene: TRBV5-1
d_gene: -
j_gene: TRBJ2-5
CDR3aa: CASSPNWETQYF

len: 13
v_gene: TRBV12-1
d_gene: -
j_gene: TRBJ2-1
CDR3aa: CASSGGRNNEQFF

len: 15
v_gene: TRBV7-7
d_gene: -
j_gene: TRBJ2-2
CDR3aa: CASSPSIGGSGELFF

len: 15
v_gene: TRBV11-2
d_gene: -
j_gene: TRBJ2-3
CDR3aa: CASSLAGGMGDTQYF

len: 14
v_gene: TRBV28
d_gene: TRBD2
j_gene: TRBJ2-7
CDR3aa: CASSPGGLNYEQYF

len: 13
v_gene: TRBV4-3
d_gene: TRBD1
j_gene: TRBJ1-4
CDR3aa: CASSQTGDEKLFF

len: 16
v_gene: TRBV27
d_gene: TRBD1
j_gene: TRBJ2-3
CDR3aa: CASRYPDRGGTDTQYF

len: 16
v_gene: TRBV4-1
d_gene: TRBD1
j_gene: TRBJ1-1
CDR3aa: CASSQGGPGQGTEAFF

len: 16
v_gene: TRBV12-5
d_gene: TRBD2
j_gene: TRBJ2-1
CDR3aa: CASGPSSGGHNNEQFF

len: 16
v_gene: TRBV7-2
d_gene: TRBD2
j_gene: TRBJ2-2
CDR3aa: CASSLAGTSGTGELFF

len: 15
v_gene: TRBV10-3
d_gene: -
j_gene: TRBJ2-2
CDR3aa: CAIRTTDTPGGELFF